The clone carrying this TCR beta chain was counted once. This record comes from a study of blood T cell repertoires in COVID-19. This CDR3 is built from 16 residues. Per the germline V gene, CDR1 is SGDLS and CDR2 is YYNGEE. Between the trimmed V and J ends, which lost 3 bases and 4 bases, there was a span of 19 bases. Profiling relied on immunoSEQ multiplex PCR, and the TCRdb table lists in-frame clones only, not all of them. The table lists hundreds of thousands of clones, about 86% of them singletons. This sequence was found in a man older than 75 with acute or convalescent COVID-19. The chain has TRBV9 and TRBJ1-2; a possible D gene is TRBD1 (6 bases). Sequencing input: peripheral blood. This CDR3 reads CASSAETGRQFYGYTF. Here the CDR3 DNA reads TGTGCCAGCAGCGCCGAGACAGGACGACAATTCTATGGCTACACCTTC.